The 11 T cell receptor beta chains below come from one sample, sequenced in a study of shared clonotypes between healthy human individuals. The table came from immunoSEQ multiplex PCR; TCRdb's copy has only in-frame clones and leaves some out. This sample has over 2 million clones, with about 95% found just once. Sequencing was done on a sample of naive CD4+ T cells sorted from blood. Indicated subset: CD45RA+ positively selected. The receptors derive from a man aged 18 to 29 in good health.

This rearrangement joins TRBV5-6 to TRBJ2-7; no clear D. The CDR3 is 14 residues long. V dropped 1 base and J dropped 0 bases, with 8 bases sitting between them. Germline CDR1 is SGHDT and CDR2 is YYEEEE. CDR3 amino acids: CASSLTVTSYEQYF. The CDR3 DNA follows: TGTGCCAGCAGCTTGACAGTTACCTCCTACGAGCAGTACTTC.

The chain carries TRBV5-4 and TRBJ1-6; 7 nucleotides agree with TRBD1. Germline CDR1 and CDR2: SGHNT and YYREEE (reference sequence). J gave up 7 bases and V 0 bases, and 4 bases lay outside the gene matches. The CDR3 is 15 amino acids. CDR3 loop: CASSLGGQKNSPLHF. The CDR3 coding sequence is TGTGCCAGCAGCTTGGGGGGACAGAAAAATTCACCCCTCCACTTT. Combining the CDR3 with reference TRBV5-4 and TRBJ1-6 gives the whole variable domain ETGVTQSPTHLIKTRGQQVTLRCSSQSGHNTVSWYQQALGQGPQFIFQYYREEENGRGNFPPRFSGLQFPNYSSELNVNALELDDSALYLCASSLGGQKNSPLHFGNGTRLTVT.

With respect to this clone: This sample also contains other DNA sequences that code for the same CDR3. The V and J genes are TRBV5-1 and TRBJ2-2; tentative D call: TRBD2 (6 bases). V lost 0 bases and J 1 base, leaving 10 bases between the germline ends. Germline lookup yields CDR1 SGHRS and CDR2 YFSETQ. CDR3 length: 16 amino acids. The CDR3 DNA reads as TGCGCCAGCAGCTTGGAGGCGGGGATGAACACCGGGGAGCTGTTTTTT. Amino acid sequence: CASSLEAGMNTGELFF.

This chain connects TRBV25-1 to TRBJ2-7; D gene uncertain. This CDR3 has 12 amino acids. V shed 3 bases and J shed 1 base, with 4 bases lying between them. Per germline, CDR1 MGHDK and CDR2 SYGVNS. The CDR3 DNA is TGTGCCAGCAGTGACGATTCCTACGAGCAGTACTTC. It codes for CASSDDSYEQYF.

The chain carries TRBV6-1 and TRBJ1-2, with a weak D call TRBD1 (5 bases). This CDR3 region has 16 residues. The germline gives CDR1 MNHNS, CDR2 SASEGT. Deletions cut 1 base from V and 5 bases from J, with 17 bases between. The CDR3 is CASSEGNYGARYGYTF. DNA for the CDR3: TGTGCCAGCAGTGAAGGCAACTATGGGGCGCGGTATGGCTACACCTTC.

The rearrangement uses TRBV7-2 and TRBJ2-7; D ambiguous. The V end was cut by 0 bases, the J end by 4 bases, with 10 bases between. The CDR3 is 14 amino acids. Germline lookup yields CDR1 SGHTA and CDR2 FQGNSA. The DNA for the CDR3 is TGTGCCAGCAGCTTAGCGATTAGGGATTACGAGCAGTACTTC. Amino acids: CASSLAIRDYEQYF.

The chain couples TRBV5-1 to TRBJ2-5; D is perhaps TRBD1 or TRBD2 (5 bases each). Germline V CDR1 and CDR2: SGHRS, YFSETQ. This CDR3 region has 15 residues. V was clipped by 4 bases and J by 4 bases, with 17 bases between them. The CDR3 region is CASSKLGRTIETQYF. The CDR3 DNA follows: TGCGCCAGCAGCAAATTGGGACGGACGATAGAGACCCAGTACTTC.

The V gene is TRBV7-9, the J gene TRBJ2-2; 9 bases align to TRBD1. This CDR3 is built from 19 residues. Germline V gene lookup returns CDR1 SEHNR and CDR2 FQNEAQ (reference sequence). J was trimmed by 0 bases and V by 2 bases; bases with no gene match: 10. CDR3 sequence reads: CASSLLLIRQGANTGELFF. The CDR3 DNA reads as TGTGCCAGCAGCTTACTGTTGATACGACAGGGGGCGAACACCGGGGAGCTGTTTTTT.

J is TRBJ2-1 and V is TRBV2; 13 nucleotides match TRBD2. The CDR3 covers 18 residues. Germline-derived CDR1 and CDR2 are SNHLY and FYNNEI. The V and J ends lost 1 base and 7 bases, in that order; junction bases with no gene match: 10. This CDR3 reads CASSEEGPGLAGANEQFF. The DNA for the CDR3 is TGTGCCAGCAGTGAAGAGGGACCAGGACTAGCGGGGGCAAATGAGCAGTTCTTC.

CDR3 DNA sequence: TGCGCCAGCAGCCAAGTTGGTACGACAACGGGCCGAGAGACCCAGTACTTC. Encoded protein: CASSQVGTTTGRETQYF. The chain joins TRBV4-1 to TRBJ2-5; the D is unclear. The germline V gene has CDR1 MGHRA and CDR2 YSYEKL. The CDR3 has 17 residues. V lost 1 base, J lost 4 bases, and 19 bases lay in between.

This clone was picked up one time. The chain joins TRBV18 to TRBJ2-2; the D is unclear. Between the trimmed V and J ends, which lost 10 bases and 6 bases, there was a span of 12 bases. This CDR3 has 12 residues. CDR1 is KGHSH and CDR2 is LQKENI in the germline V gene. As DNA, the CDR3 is TGTGCCACCACCCCTGTGTCCGGGGAGCTGTTTTTT. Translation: CATTPVSGELFF.